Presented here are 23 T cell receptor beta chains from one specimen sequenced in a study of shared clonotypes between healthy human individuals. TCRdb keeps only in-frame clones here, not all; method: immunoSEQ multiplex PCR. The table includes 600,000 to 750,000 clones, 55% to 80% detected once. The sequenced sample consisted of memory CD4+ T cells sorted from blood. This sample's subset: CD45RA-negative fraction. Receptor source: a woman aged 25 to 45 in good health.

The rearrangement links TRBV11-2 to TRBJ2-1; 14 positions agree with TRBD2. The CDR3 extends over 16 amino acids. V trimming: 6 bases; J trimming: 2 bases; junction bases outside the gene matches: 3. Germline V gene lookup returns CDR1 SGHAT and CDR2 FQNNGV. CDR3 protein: CASRGLAGDAYNEQFF. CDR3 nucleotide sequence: TGTGCCAGCAGGGGACTAGCGGGAGACGCCTACAATGAGCAGTTCTTC.

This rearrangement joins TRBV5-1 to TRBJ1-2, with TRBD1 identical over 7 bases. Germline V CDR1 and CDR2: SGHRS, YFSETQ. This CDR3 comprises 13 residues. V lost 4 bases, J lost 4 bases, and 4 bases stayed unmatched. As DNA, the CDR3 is TGCGCCAGCAGCCGGGGACAGATCTATGGCTACACCTTC. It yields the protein CASSRGQIYGYTF.

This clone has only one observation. Here the CDR3 reads CASSPVKLQETQYF. CDR3 DNA sequence: TGTGCCAGCTCACCAGTCAAGCTCCAAGAGACCCAGTACTTC. The chain employs TRBV18 and TRBJ2-5, with D hard to call. The CDR3 is 14 amino acids. Germline-derived CDR1 and CDR2 are KGHSH and LQKENI. Trimming shortened V by 2 bases and J by 1 base, and 8 bases separated the two germline ends.

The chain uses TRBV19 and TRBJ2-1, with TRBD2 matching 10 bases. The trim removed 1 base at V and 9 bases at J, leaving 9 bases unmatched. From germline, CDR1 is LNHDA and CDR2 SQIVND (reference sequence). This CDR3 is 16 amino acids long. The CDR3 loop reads CASSIVTSGLRGEQFF. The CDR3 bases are TGTGCCAGTAGTATAGTGACTAGCGGGCTACGGGGTGAGCAGTTCTTC.

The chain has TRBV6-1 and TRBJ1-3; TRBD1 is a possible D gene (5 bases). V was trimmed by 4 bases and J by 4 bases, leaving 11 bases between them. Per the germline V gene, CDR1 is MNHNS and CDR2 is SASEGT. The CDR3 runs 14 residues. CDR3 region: CASSVSGPGNTIYF. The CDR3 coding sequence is TGTGCCAGCAGTGTTTCAGGGCCCGGAAACACCATATATTTT.

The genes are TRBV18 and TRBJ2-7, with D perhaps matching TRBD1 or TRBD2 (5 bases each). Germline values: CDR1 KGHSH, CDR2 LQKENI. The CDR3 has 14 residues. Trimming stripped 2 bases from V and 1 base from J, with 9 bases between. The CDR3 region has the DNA TGTGCCAGCTCACCAGTGGGGGAATCCTACGAGCAGTACTTC. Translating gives CASSPVGESYEQYF.

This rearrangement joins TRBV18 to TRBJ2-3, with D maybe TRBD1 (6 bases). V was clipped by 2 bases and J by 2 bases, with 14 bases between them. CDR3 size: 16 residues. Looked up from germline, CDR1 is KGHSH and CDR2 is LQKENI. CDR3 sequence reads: CASSPTGTPITDTQYF. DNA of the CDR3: TGTGCCAGCTCACCAACCGGGACACCTATCACAGATACGCAGTATTTT. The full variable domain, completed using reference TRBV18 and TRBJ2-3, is NAGVMQNPRHLVRRRGQEARLRCSPMKGHSHVYWYRQLPEEGLKFMVYLQKENIIDESGMPKERFSAEFPKEGPSILRIQQVVRGDSAAYFCASSPTGTPITDTQYFGPGTRLTVL.

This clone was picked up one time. The CDR3 protein is CASSRASGANVLTF. CDR3 coding DNA: TGTGCCAGCAGCCGAGCATCTGGGGCCAACGTCCTGACTTTC. This sequence joins TRBV5-4 and TRBJ2-6; D is uncertain. The CDR3 extends over 14 amino acids. Trimming removed 4 bases from V and 1 base from J, with 6 bases in between. Germline V gene lookup returns CDR1 SGHNT and CDR2 YYREEE (reference sequence).

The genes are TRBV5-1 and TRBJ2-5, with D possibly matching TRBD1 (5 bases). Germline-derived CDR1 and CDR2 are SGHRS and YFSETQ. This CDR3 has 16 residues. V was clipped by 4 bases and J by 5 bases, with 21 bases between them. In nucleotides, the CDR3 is TGCGCCAGCAGCCAGGGCAGGACGACTCGCCCTGAGACCCAGTACTTC. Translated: CASSQGRTTRPETQYF.

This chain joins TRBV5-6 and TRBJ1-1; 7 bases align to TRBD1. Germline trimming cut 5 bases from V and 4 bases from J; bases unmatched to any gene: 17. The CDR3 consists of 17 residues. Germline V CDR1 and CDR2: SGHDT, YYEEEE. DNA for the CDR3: TGTGCCAGCAGTCTCCGTGTACAACAGGGGTTCGCCACTGAAGCTTTCTTT. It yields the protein CASSLRVQQGFATEAFF.

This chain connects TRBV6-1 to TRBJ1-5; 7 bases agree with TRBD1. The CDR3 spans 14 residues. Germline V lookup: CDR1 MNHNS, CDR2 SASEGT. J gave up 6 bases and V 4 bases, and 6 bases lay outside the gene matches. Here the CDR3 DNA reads TGTGCCAGCAGTGCAGGGGGTATGTTTCAGCCCCAGCATTTT. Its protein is CASSAGGMFQPQHF.

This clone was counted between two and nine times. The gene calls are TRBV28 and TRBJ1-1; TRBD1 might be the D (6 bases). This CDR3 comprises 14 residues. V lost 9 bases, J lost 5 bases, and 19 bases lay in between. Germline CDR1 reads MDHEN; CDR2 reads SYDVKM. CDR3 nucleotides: TGTGCCAGTGGGGGCGGAGGGCTCGGAACTGAAGCTTTCTTT. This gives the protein CASGGGGLGTEAFF.

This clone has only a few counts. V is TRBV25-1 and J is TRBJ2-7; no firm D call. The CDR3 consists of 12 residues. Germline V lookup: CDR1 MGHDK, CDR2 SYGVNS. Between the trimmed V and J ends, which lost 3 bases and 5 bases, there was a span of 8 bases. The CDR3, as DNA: TGTGCCAGCAGTGATCTCCTCCACGAGCAGTACTTC. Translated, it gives CASSDLLHEQYF.

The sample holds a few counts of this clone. The CDR3 spells CASRLTADSYNEQFF. CDR3 nucleotide sequence: TGTGCCAGCAGATTGACAGCGGACTCCTACAATGAGCAGTTCTTC. The V call is TRBV6-6, the J call TRBJ2-1; the D gene could be TRBD1 or TRBD2 (5 bases each). CDR3 length: 15 residues. Trimming removed 6 bases at V and 0 bases at J, with 12 bases between. The germline V gene encodes CDR1 MNHNY and CDR2 SVGAGI (reference sequence).

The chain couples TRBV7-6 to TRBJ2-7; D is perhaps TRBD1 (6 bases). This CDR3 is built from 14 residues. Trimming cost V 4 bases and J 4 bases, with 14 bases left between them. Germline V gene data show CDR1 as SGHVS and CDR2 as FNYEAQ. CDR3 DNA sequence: TGTGCCAGCAGCTGGACAGCTACTAGTTACGAGCAGTACTTC. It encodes CASSWTATSYEQYF.

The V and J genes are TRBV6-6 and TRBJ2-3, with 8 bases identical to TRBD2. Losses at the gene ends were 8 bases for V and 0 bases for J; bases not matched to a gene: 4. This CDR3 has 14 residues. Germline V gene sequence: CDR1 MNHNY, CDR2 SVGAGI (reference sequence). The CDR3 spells CASRASGSTDTQYF. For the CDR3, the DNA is TGTGCCAGCCGAGCTAGCGGGAGCACAGATACGCAGTATTTT.

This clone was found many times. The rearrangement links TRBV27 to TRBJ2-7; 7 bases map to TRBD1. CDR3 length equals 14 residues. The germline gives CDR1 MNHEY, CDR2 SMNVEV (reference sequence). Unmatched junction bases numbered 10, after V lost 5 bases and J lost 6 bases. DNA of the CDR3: TGTGCCAGCAGTGCCAGACAGGGAAGCGGCGAGCAGTACTTC. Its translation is CASSARQGSGEQYF.

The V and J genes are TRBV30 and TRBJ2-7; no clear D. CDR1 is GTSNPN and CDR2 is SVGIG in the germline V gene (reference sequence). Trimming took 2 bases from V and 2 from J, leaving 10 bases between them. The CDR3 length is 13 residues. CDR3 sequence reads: CAWSSRAPYEQYF. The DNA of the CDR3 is TGTGCCTGGAGTTCCCGAGCCCCCTACGAGCAGTACTTC.

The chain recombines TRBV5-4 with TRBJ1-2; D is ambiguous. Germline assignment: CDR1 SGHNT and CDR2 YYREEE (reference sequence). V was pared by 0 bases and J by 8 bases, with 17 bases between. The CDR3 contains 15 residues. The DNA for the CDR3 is TGTGCCAGCAGCTTGGCCCCCCGGAGTAGGGAGGGCTACACCTTC. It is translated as CASSLAPRSREGYTF. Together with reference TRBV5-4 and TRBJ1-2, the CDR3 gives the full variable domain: ETGVTQSPTHLIKTRGQQVTLRCSSQSGHNTVSWYQQALGQGPQFIFQYYREEENGRGNFPPRFSGLQFPNYSSELNVNALELDDSALYLCASSLAPRSREGYTFGSGTRLTVV.

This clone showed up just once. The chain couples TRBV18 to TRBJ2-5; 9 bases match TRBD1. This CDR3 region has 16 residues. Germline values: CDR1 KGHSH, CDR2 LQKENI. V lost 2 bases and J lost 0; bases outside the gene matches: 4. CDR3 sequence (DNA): TGTGCCAGCTCACCAACCGGGACAGGGTACCAAGAGACCCAGTACTTC. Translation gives CASSPTGTGYQETQYF.

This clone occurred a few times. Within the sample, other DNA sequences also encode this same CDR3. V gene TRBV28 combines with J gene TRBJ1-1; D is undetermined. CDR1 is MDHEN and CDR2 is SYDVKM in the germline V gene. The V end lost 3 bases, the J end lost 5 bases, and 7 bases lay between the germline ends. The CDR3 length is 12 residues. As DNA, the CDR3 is TGTGCCAGCAGTTTGCGAGGGACTGAAGCTTTCTTT. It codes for CASSLRGTEAFF.

CDR3 bases: TGTGCCAGCAGCGGAGGATCTGGGGAAAAACTGTTTTTT. Translating gives CASSGGSGEKLFF. The J gene is TRBJ1-4, the V gene TRBV11-1, with no clear D. The germline CDR1 and CDR2 sequences are SGHAT and FQDESV (reference sequence). The V end was cut by 5 bases, the J end by 8 bases, with 12 bases between. This CDR3 is 13 amino acids long.

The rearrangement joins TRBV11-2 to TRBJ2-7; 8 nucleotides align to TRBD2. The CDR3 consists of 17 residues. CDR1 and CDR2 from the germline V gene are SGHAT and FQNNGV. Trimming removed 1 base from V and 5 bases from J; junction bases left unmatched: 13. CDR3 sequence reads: CASSLARSSGSWNEQYF. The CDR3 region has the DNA TGTGCCAGCAGCTTAGCCCGCTCGAGCGGGAGTTGGAACGAGCAGTACTTC.